These T cell receptor beta chains were read from a single sample in a study of shared clonotypes between healthy human individuals. Sequencing used immunoSEQ multiplex PCR; TCRdb keeps in-frame clones, though not all of them. The table lists roughly 2,300,000 clones, less than 95% of them singletons. Sample: naive CD4+ T cells from PBMCs. These receptors were obtained from a man aged 18 to 30 in good health. Some clones in this sample may be carry-over from other donors' samples. Each CDR3 is given without its conserved first and last residue. The D gene is left open where the match is weak.

j_call	v_call	d_call	cdr3_aa
TRBJ1-1	TRBV19	-	ASSPDGANTEAF
TRBJ2-5	TRBV9	-	ASSVATRLQETQY
TRBJ1-1	TRBV5-1	-	ATTDGPNTEAF
TRBJ1-1	TRBV28	-	ASTRPEDTEAF
TRBJ2-5	TRBV28	-	ASSFGRKETQY
TRBJ1-1	TRBV5-4	-	ASRRDAGNTEAF
TRBJ2-5	TRBV7-9	TRBD2	ASSPPSLAGARETQY
TRBJ2-7	TRBV7-8	TRBD2	ASSLGLAGVGKYEQY
TRBJ1-3	TRBV10-3	-	ATRQPSSGNTIY
TRBJ1-2	TRBV4-1	-	ASSQTFSSHYGYT
TRBJ2-3	TRBV11-3	TRBD2	ASSYSGTSGSLADTQY
TRBJ1-1	TRBV28	-	ASSLRRGLNTEAF
TRBJ2-3	TRBV11-2	-	ASSLVVSTDTQY
TRBJ1-4	TRBV11-2	-	ASSSVGRGREKLF
TRBJ1-1	TRBV18	TRBD1	ASSPLKAGGTEAF
TRBJ2-3	TRBV12-5	-	ASGLVWAEMESRTFTDTQY
TRBJ1-5	TRBV7-8	TRBD1	ASNRDSDQPQH
TRBJ2-7	TRBV29-1	TRBD2	SAAVAGPYEQY
TRBJ2-2	TRBV2	-	ASSSGTPNTGELF
TRBJ2-5	TRBV25-1	-	ASSDYSQETQY
TRBJ1-6	TRBV9	-	ASSPSGGNNSPLH
TRBJ2-1	TRBV11-1	-	ASSLGLLSSYNEQF
TRBJ2-7	TRBV5-1	-	ASSSMTGGDYEQY
TRBJ1-4	TRBV28	-	ASSLQGYEKLF
TRBJ2-3	TRBV5-5	-	ASSTGALDTQY
TRBJ2-6	TRBV9	-	ASSVAGTGANVLT
TRBJ1-2	TRBV5-8	-	ASRTSVEGNDYGYT
TRBJ2-2	TRBV5-1	-	ASSPRDRGSKKLRTGELF
TRBJ2-3	TRBV18	TRBD2	ASSPRAGVTDTQY
TRBJ2-5	TRBV7-2	-	ASSLQRLETQY
TRBJ2-3	TRBV30	TRBD2	AWSSGLADRTDTQY